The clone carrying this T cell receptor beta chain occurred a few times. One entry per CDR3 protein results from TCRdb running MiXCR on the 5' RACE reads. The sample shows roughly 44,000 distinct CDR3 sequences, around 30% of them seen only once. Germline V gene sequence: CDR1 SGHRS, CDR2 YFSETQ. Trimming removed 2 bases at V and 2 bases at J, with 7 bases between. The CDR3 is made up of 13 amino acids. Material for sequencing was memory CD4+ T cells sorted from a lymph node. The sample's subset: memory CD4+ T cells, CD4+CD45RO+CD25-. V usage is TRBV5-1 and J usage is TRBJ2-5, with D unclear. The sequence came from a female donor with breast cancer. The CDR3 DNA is TGCGCCAGCAGCTTTAACAGACAAGAGACCCAGTACTTC. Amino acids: CASSFNRQETQYF.